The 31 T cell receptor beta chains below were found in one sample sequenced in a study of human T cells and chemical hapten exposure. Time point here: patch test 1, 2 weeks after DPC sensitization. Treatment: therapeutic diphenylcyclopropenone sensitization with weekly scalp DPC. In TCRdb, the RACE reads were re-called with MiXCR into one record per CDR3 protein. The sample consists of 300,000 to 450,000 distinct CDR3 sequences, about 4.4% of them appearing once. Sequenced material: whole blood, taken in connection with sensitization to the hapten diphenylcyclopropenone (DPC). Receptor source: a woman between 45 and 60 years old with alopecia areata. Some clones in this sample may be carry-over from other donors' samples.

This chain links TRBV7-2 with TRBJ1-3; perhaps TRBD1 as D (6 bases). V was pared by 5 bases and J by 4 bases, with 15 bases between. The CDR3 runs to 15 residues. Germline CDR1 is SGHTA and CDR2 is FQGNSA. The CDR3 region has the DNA TGTGCCAGCAGCCCCTCGACAGGATCCGGAAACACCATATATTTT. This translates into CASSPSTGSGNTIYF.

This chain's CDR3 is CSAPRQGYEQYF. In DNA, the CDR3 is TGCAGTGCTCCCCGACAGGGCTACGAGCAGTACTTC. The gene calls are TRBV20-1 and TRBJ2-7; 7 bases align to TRBD1. Germline values: CDR1 DFQATT, CDR2 SNEGSKA (reference sequence). V was pared by 5 bases and J by 3 bases, with 4 bases of the junction left unmatched. The CDR3 covers 12 residues.

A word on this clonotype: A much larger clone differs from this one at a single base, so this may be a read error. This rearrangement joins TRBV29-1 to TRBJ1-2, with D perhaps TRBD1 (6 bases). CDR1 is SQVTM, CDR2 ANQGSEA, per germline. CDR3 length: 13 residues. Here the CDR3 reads CSVGPGEKDGYAF. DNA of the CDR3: TGCAGCGTTGGTCCAGGGGAGAAGGATGGCTACGCCTTC.

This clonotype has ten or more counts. DNA for the CDR3: TGCAGTGCTCAATACCAGACAGGGCGTGTCTACGAGCAGTACTTC. This translates into CSAQYQTGRVYEQYF. V gene TRBV20-1 combines with J gene TRBJ2-7; 7 bases line up with TRBD1. Germline-derived CDR1 and CDR2 are DFQATT and SNEGSKA (reference sequence). Trimming took 5 bases from V and 3 from J; bases not matched to a gene: 13. The CDR3 has 15 amino acids.

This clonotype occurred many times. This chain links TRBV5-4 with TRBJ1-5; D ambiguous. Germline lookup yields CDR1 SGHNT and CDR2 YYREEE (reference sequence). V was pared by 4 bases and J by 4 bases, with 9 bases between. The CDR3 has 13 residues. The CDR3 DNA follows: TGTGCCAGCAGCCTGGAGAGGAATCAGCCCCAGCATTTT. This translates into CASSLERNQPQHF.

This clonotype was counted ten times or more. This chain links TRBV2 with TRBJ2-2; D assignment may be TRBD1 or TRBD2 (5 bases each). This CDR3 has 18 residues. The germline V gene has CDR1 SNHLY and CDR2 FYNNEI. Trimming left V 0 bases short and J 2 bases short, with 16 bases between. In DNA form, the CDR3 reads TGTGCCAGCAGTGAAGCGCAGAGAGGGGCCATAAACACCGGGGAGCTGTTTTTT. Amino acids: CASSEAQRGAINTGELFF.

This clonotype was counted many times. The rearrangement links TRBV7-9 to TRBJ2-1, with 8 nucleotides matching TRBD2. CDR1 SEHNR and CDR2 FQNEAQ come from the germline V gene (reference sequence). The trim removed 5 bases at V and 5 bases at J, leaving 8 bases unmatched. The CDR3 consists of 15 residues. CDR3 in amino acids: CASSPNGRADNEQFF. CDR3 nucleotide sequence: TGTGCCAGCAGCCCTAACGGGAGGGCCGACAATGAGCAGTTCTTC.

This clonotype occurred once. The CDR3 nucleotides read TGCGCCAGCAGCCAAGATCACCCAGCGGGAATCGTCAACTCCTACAATGAGCAGTTCTTC. This codes for CASSQDHPAGIVNSYNEQFF. This chain uses TRBV4-3 with TRBJ2-1; TRBD2 agrees at 7 bases. The CDR3 is 20 amino acids. Germline CDR1 reads LGHNA; CDR2 reads YSLEER. V shed 0 bases, J shed 0 bases, and the junction held 14 bases outside the gene matches.

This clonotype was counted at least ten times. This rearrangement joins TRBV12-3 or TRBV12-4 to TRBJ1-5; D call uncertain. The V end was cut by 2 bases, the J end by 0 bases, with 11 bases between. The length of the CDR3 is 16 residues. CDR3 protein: CASSLWAANSNQPQHF. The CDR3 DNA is TGTGCCAGCAGTTTATGGGCAGCAAATAGCAATCAGCCCCAGCATTTT.

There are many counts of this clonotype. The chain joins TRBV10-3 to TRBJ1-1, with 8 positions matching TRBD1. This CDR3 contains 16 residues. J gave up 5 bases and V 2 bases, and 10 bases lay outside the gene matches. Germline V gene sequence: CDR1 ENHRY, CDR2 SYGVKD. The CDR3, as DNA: TGTGCCATCAGTGAGAATCGGCAGGGGGCTAGAACTGAAGCTTTCTTT. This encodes CAISENRQGARTEAFF.

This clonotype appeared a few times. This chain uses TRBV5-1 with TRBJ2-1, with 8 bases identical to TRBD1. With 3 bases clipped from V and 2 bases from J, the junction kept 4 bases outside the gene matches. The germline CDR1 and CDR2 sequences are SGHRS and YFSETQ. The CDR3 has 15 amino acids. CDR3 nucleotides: TGCGCCAGCAGCTGGGGACAGGAGACCTACAATGAGCAGTTCTTC. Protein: CASSWGQETYNEQFF.

The CDR3 DNA reads as TGTGCCAGCAGTTACTCGACAGGGTTTAACGAAAAACTGTTTTTT. Protein sequence: CASSYSTGFNEKLFF. The chain uses TRBV6-5 and TRBJ1-4; 7 nucleotides align to TRBD1. CDR3 length: 15 amino acids. Germline V gene sequence: CDR1 MNHEY, CDR2 SVGAGI. Germline trimming cut 0 bases from V and 8 bases from J; bases unmatched to any gene: 6.

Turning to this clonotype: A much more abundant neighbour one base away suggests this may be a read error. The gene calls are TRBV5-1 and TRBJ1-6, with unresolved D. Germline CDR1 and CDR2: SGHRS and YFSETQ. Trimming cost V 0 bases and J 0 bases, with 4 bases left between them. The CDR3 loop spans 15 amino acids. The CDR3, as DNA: TGCGCCAGCAGCTTGGAGAGCTCCTATAATTCACCCCTCCACTTT. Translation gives CASSLESSYNSPLHF.

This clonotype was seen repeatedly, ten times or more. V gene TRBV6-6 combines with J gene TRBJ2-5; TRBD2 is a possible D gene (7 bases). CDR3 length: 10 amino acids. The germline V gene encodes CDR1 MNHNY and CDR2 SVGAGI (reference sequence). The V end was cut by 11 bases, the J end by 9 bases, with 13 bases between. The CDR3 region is CAGGEGAQYF. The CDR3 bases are TGTGCCGGGGGGGAGGGGGCCCAGTACTTC.

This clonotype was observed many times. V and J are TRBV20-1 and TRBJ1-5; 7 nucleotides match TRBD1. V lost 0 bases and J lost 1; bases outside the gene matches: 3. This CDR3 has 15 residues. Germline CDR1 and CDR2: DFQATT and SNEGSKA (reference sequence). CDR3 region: CSARDPRGSNQPQHF. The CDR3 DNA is TGCAGTGCTAGAGATCCCAGGGGGAGCAATCAGCCCCAGCATTTT.

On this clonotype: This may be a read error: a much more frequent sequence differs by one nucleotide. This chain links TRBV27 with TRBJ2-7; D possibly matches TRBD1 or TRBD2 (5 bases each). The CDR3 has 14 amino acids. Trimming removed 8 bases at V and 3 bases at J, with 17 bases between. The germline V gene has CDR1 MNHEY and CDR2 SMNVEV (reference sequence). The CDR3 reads CASPVPGRLYEQYF. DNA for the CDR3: TGTGCCAGCCCCGTCCCGGGACGGCTCTACGAGCAGTACTTC.

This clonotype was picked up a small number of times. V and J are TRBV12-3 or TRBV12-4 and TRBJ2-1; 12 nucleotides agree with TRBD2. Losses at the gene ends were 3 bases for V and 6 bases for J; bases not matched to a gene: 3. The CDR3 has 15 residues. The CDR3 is CASSFILAGGNEQFF. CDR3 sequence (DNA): TGTGCCAGCAGTTTCATACTAGCGGGGGGCAATGAGCAGTTCTTC.

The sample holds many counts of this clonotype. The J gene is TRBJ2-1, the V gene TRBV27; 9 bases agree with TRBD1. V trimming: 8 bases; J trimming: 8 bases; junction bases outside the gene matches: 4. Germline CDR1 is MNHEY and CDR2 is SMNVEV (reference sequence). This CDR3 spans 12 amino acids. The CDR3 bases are TGTGCCAGCGGGGACAGGGACGATGAGCAGTTCTTC. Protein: CASGDRDDEQFF.

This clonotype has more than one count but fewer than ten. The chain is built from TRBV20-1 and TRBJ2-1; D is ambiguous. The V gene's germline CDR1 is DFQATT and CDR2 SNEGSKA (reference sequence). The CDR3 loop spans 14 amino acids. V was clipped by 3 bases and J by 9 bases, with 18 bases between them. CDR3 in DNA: TGCAGTGCTAGCTCGGGCCTTCCCCTGGGTGAGCAGTTCTTC. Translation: CSASSGLPLGEQFF.

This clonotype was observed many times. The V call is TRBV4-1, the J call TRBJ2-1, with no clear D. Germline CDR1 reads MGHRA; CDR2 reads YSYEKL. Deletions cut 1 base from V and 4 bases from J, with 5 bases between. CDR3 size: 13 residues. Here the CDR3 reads CASSQGLYNEQFF. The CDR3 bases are TGCGCCAGCAGCCAAGGTCTGTACAATGAGCAGTTCTTC.

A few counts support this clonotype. The CDR3 coding sequence is TGTGCCAGCAAGAGCGGGCGCCAGGGTCGCAATGAGCAGTTCTTC. Translated: CASKSGRQGRNEQFF. The V call is TRBV2, the J call TRBJ2-1; tentative D call: TRBD2 (6 bases). Trimming cost V 7 bases and J 6 bases, with 19 bases left between them. The CDR3 is 15 amino acids. Germline V CDR1 and CDR2: SNHLY, FYNNEI.

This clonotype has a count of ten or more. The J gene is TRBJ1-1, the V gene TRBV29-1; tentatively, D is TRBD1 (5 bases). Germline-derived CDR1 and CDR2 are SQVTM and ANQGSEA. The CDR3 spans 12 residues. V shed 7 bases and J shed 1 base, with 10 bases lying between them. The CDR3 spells CSAGLPNTEAFF. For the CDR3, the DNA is TGCAGCGCGGGACTCCCGAACACTGAAGCTTTCTTT.

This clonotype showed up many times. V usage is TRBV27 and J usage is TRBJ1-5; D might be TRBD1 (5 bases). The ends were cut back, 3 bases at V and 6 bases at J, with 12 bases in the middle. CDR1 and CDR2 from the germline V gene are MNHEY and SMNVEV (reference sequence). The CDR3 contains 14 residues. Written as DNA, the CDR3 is TGTGCCAGCAGTTTCTCAGGGCGAGGTCAGCCCCAGCATTTT. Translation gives CASSFSGRGQPQHF.

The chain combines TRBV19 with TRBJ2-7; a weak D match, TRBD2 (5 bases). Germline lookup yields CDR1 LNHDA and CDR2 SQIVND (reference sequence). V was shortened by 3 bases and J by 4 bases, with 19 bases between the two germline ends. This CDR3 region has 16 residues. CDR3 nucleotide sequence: TGTGCCAGTAGTATCCGGGATGTAACCCACCAATACGAGCAGTACTTC. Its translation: CASSIRDVTHQYEQYF.

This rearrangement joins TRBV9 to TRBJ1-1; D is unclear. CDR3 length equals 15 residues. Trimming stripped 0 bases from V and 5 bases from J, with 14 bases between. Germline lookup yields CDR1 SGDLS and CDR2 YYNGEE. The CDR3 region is CASSVGRGMATEAFF. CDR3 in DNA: TGTGCCAGCAGCGTAGGGAGAGGAATGGCAACTGAAGCTTTCTTT.

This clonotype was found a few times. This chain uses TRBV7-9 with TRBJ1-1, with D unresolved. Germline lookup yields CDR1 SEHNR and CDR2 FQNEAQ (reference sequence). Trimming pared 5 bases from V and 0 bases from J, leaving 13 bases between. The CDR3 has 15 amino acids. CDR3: CASSPSARVNTEAFF. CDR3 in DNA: TGTGCCAGCAGCCCGTCGGCCAGAGTGAACACTGAAGCTTTCTTT. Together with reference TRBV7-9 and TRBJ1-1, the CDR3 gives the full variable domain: DTGVSQNPRHKITKRGQNVTFRCDPISEHNRLYWYRQTLGQGPEFLTYFQNEAQLEKSRLLSDRFSAERPKGSFSTLEIQRTEQGDSAMYLCASSPSARVNTEAFFGQGTRLTVV.

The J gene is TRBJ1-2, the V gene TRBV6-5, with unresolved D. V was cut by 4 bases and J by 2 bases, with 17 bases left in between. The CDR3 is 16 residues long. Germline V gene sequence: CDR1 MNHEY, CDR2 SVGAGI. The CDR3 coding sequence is TGTGCCAGCAGTTCCCCCGGGCGGCCGGAAAACTATGGCTACACCTTC. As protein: CASSSPGRPENYGYTF.

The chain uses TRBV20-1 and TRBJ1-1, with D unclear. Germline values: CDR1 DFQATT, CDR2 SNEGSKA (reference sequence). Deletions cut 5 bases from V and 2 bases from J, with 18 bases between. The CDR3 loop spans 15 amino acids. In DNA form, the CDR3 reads TGCAGTGCTCCGTTGGGTGGGTTCGGTAACACTGAAGCTTTCTTT. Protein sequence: CSAPLGGFGNTEAFF.

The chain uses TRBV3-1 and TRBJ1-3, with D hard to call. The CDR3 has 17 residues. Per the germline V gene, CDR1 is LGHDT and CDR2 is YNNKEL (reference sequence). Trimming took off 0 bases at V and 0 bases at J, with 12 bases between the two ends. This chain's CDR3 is CASSQDWKQYSGNTIYF. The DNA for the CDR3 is TGTGCCAGCAGCCAAGATTGGAAACAATACTCTGGAAACACCATATATTTT.

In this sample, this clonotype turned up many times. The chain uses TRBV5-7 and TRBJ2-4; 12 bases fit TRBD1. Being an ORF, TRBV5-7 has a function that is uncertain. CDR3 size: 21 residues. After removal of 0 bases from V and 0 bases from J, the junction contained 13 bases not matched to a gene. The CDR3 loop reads CASSLEKGTGGLDQAKNIQYF. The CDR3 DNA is TGTGCCAGCAGCTTGGAGAAGGGGACAGGGGGCCTCGATCAAGCCAAAAACATTCAGTACTTC.

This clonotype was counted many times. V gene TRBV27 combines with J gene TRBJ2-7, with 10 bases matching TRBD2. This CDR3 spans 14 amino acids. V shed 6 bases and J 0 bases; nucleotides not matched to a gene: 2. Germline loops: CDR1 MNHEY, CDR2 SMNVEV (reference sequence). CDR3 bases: TGTGCCAGCAGACTAGCGGGACACTCCTACGAGCAGTACTTC. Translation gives CASRLAGHSYEQYF.